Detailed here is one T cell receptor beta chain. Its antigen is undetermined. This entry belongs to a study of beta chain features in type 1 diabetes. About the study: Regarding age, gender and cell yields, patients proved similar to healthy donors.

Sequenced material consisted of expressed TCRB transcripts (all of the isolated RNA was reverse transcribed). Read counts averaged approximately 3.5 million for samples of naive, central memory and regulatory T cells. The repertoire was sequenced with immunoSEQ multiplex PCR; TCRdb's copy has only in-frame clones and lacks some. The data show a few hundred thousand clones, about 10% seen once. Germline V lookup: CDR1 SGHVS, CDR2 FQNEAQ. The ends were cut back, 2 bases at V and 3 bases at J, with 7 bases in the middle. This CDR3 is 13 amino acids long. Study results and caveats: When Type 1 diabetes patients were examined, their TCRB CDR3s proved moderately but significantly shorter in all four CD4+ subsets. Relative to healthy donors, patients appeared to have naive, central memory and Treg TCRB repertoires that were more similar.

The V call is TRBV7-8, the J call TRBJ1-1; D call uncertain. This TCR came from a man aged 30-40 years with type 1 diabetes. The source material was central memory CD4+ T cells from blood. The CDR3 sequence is CASSLNRDTEAFF. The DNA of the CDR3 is TGTGCCAGCAGCTTAAATAGGGACACTGAAGCTTTCTTT.